The 2 T cell receptor beta chains reported below all come from one sample, sequenced in a study of T-cell reconstitution after alpha-beta-depleted transplantation in children. Unique molecular identifiers were built into the TCRbeta library. TCRdb analysed the PCR reads with MiXCR anew, one entry per CDR3 protein. The data hold about 540,000 distinct CDR3 sequences, with 15% to 20% observed a single time. Sequencing was performed on PBMCs from the stem cell graft donor, taken from the stem cell graft. These receptors originate from a human donor who donated a stem cell graft to a child with acute lymphoblastic leukemia.

The chain combines TRBV29-1 with TRBJ2-3; 9 positions match TRBD1. Germline trimming cut 3 bases from V and 0 bases from J; bases unmatched to any gene: 10. CDR3 length: 17 amino acids. Germline assignment: CDR1 SQVTM and CDR2 ANQGSEA. The CDR3 here is CSVDGDRALLSTDTQYF. The CDR3 nucleotides read TGCAGCGTTGACGGGGACAGGGCTCTTCTAAGCACAGATACGCAGTATTTT.

This chain uses TRBV20-1 with TRBJ2-7; TRBD2 might be the D (5 bases). The CDR3 runs to 11 residues. Germline V gene lookup returns CDR1 DFQATT and CDR2 SNEGSKA (reference sequence). Trimming took off 1 base at V and 4 bases at J, with 5 bases between the two ends. In DNA, the CDR3 is TGCAGTGCTAGAGCGGGATACGAGCAGTACTTC. This translates into CSARAGYEQYF.